The 8 T cell receptor beta chains given below trace back to one sample, sequenced in a study of lymphopenia after photon versus proton radiotherapy. The repertoire was sequenced with immunoSEQ multiplex PCR; TCRdb's copy has only in-frame clones and lacks some. The sample holds about 70,000 clones; around 90% are singletons and the top ten take around 2%. The sample here was peripheral blood, taken from a patient treated with photon-based radiotherapy. The receptor set was obtained from a woman between 35 and 50 years old with cholangiocarcinoma.

The V call is TRBV30, the J call TRBJ1-1; 7 nucleotides align to TRBD1. Per germline, CDR1 GTSNPN and CDR2 SVGIG (reference sequence). This CDR3 is 16 amino acids long. After removal of 1 base from V and 0 bases from J, the junction contained 8 bases not matched to a gene. The CDR3 DNA reads TGTGCCTGGAGTGCTAGACAGGGATTTATGAACACTGAAGCTTTCTTT. This encodes CAWSARQGFMNTEAFF. Complete variable domain (other parts from reference TRBV30 and TRBJ1-1): SQTIHQWPATLVQPVGSPLSLECTVEGTSNPNLYWYRQAAGRGLQLLFYSVGIGQISSEVPQNLSASRPQDRQFILSSKKLLLSDSGFYLCAWSARQGFMNTEAFFGQGTRLTVV.

CDR3 coding DNA: TGTGCCAGCGGACAGGGCCCCAGCCGGTCTAACTATGGCTACACCTTC. This encodes CASGQGPSRSNYGYTF. The rearrangement joins TRBV5-5 to TRBJ1-2; 8 bases align to TRBD1. J lost 0 bases, V lost 7 bases, and 11 bases had no gene match. Germline lookup yields CDR1 SGHKS and CDR2 YYEKEE (reference sequence). This CDR3 has 16 amino acids. Combining the CDR3 with reference TRBV5-5 and TRBJ1-2 gives the whole variable domain DAGVTQSPTHLIKTRGQQVTLRCSPISGHKSVSWYQQVLGQGPQFIFQYYEKEERGRGNFPDRFSARQFPNYSSELNVNALLLGDSALYLCASGQGPSRSNYGYTFGSGTRLTVV.

The rearrangement joins TRBV6-1 to TRBJ1-1; D gene uncertain. The ends were cut back, 0 bases at V and 11 bases at J, with 16 bases in the middle. The CDR3 totals 14 residues. Germline assignment: CDR1 MNHNS and CDR2 SASEGT. The CDR3, as DNA: TGTGCCAGCAGTGAAGCGCTTCTGGGGAGGTCGGCTTTCTTT. It is translated as CASSEALLGRSAFF.

The CDR3 loop is CASSFGGQGRIEQFF. The CDR3 DNA reads as TGTGCCAGCAGTTTTGGGGGACAGGGGAGGATTGAGCAGTTCTTC. The rearrangement uses TRBV27 and TRBJ2-1, with 10 bases matching TRBD1. The CDR3 runs to 15 residues. Trimming cost V 3 bases and J 9 bases; bases outside gene matches: 8. CDR1 is MNHEY and CDR2 is SMNVEV in the germline V gene (reference sequence).

The V gene is TRBV6-1, the J gene TRBJ1-6; D is perhaps TRBD1 (5 bases). Trimming took 1 base from V and 12 from J, leaving 7 bases between them. The CDR3 is 12 amino acids. The germline V gene has CDR1 MNHNS and CDR2 SASEGT. CDR3 amino acids: CASSEGGLPLHF. The CDR3 bases are TGTGCCAGCAGTGAAGGGGGCTTACCCCTCCACTTT.

The rearrangement uses TRBV7-9 and TRBJ1-1; no clear D. Trimming stripped 11 bases from V and 2 bases from J, with 12 bases between. Germline-derived CDR1 and CDR2 are SEHNR and FQNEAQ (reference sequence). The CDR3 extends over 12 amino acids. In DNA form, the CDR3 reads TGTGCCCTCCGTGTCGGAAACACTGAAGCTTTCTTT. Its translation: CALRVGNTEAFF.

This rearrangement joins TRBV27 to TRBJ2-7, with 15 bases matching TRBD2. Per germline, CDR1 MNHEY and CDR2 SMNVEV (reference sequence). This CDR3 has 18 residues. V lost 2 bases, J lost 2 bases, and 7 bases stayed unmatched. This CDR3 reads CASSLTGTSGRYTYEQYF. CDR3 nucleotide sequence: TGTGCCAGCAGTTTAACCGGGACTAGCGGGAGGTATACCTACGAGCAGTACTTC.

This chain links TRBV6-1 with TRBJ2-6; weak D call: TRBD1 (5 bases). V lost 1 base to trimming and J lost 0 bases, with 10 bases between them. From germline, CDR1 is MNHNS and CDR2 SASEGT. This CDR3 contains 17 residues. CDR3 region: CASSEDPGYSGANVLTF. The DNA for the CDR3 is TGTGCCAGCAGTGAAGACCCAGGGTACTCTGGGGCCAACGTCCTGACTTTC.